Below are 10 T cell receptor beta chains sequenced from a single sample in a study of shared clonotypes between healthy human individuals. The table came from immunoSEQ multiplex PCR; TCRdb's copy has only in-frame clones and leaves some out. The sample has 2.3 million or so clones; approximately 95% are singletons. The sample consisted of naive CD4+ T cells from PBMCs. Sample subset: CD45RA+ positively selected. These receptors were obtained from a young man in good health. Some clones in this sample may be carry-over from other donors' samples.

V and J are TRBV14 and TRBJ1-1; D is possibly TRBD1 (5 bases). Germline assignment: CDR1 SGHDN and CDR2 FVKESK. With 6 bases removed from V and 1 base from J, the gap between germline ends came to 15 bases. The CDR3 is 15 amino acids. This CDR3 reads CASSHPGRWNTEAFF. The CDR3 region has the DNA TGTGCCAGCAGTCACCCGGGACGGTGGAACACTGAAGCTTTCTTT.

The CDR3 is CASSLFGGQGDAGYTF. CDR3 DNA: TGTGCCAGCAGTTTATTTGGGGGACAGGGAGATGCTGGCTACACCTTC. V usage is TRBV28 and J usage is TRBJ1-2, with 9 bases fitting TRBD1. The V segment lost 1 base and the J segment 7 bases; nucleotides outside the gene matches: 10. Germline V lookup: CDR1 MDHEN, CDR2 SYDVKM. This CDR3 region has 16 residues.

Here the CDR3 DNA reads TGCGCCAGCAGCCAGGTGACAGGGAAAGAAAATCAGCCCCAGCATTTT. Its protein is CASSQVTGKENQPQHF. The chain employs TRBV4-1 and TRBJ1-5; TRBD1 aligns across 7 bases. V dropped 3 bases and J dropped 4; count of bases not matched to a gene: 9. The CDR3 contains 16 residues. Germline CDR1 reads MGHRA; CDR2 reads YSYEKL.

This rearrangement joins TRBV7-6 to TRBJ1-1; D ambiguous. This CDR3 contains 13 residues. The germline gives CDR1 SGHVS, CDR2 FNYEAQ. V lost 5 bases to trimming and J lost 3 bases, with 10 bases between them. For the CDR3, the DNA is TGTGCCAGCAGCCCGATGAGAGACACTGAAGCTTTCTTT. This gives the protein CASSPMRDTEAFF.

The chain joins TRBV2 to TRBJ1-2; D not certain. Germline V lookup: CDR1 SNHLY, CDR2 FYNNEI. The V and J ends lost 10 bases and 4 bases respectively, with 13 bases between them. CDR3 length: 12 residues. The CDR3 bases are TGTGCCACCTCGGGCCGGGCCTATGGCTACACCTTC. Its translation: CATSGRAYGYTF.

The CDR3 nucleotides read TGCGCCAGCAGCGGAATGACAGGTACCTTTCCTCAAGAGACCCAGTACTTC. Translated, it gives CASSGMTGTFPQETQYF. V usage is TRBV5-1 and J usage is TRBJ2-5, with D perhaps matching TRBD1 (6 bases). V was cut by 4 bases and J by 2 bases, with 21 bases left in between. CDR1 and CDR2 from the germline V gene are SGHRS and YFSETQ. This CDR3 has 17 amino acids. Combining the CDR3 with reference TRBV5-1 and TRBJ2-5 gives the whole variable domain KAGVTQTPRYLIKTRGQQVTLSCSPISGHRSVSWYQQTPGQGLQFLFEYFSETQRNKGNFPGRFSGRQFSNSRSEMNVSTLELGDSALYLCASSGMTGTFPQETQYFGPGTRLLVL.

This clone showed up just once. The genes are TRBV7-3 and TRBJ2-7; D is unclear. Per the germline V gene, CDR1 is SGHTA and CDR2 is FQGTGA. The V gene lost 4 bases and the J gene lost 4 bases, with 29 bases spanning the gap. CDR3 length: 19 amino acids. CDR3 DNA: TGTGCCAGCAGCTCCCTCCACCCAGAAAGGCACCGCACCTATTACGAGCAGTACTTC. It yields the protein CASSSLHPERHRTYYEQYF. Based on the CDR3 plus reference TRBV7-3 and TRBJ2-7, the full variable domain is GAGVSQTPSNKVTEKGKYVELRCDPISGHTALYWYRQSLGQGPEFLIYFQGTGAADDSGLPNDRFFAVRPEGSVSTLKIQRTERGDSAVYLCASSSLHPERHRTYYEQYFGPGTRLTVT.

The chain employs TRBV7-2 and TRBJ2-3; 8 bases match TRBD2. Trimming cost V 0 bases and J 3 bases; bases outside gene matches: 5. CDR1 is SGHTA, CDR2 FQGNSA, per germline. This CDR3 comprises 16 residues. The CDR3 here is CASSLAISGTTDTQYF. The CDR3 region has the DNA TGTGCCAGCAGCTTAGCGATTAGCGGGACTACAGATACGCAGTATTTT.

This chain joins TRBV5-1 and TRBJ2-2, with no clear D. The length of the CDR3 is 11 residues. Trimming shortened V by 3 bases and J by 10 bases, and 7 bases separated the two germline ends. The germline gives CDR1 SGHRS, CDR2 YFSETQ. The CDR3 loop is CASSSRTELFF. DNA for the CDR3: TGCGCCAGCAGCTCACGGACGGAGCTGTTTTTT.

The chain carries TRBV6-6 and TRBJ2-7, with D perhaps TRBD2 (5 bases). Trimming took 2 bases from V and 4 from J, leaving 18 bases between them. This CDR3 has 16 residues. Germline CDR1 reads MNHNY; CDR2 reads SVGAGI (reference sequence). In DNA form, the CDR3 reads TGTGCCAGCAGTTACCCGGCGGGTATCCCACCATACGAGCAGTACTTC. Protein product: CASSYPAGIPPYEQYF.